The 29 T cell receptor beta chains presented below share a single source sample, sequenced in a study of molecular identifiers for immune sequencing clone quantification (dated by TCRdb to about 2018). Library method: PCR. The listed sequencing device is Illumina MiSeq. The public sequencing data were trimmed at Q25 with fastp and processed into clonotypes with MiXCR by TCRdb, which kept only in-frame beta chains. Here each entry gathers all rows of one CDR3 protein and keeps the most common genes and DNA. This sample comprises tens of thousands of distinct CDR3 sequences, less than 20% of them detected only once. The ten largest make up roughly 7.7% of the sample. Sequencing was performed on naive CD8+ T cells from blood, with Jurkat cell RNA spiked in. The cell subset or site label corresponds to: FACS-sorted CD8+CD4-CCR7+CD45RA+ naive T cells. The source is a human donor in good health. Some libraries in this study had Jurkat cell RNA spiked in.

As to this clonotype: A much larger clonotype is one base distant, so this may be a read error. The chain combines TRBV5-6 with TRBJ1-1, with D tentatively TRBD1 (5 bases). From germline, CDR1 is SGHDT and CDR2 YYEEEE. The CDR3 has 15 amino acids. In DNA, the CDR3 is TGTGCCAGCAGCTTGAGGTGGGCAGGGAATACTGAAGCTTCCTTT. Translated, it gives CASSLRWAGNTEASF.

This clonotype was counted ten times or more. The rearrangement joins TRBV11-2 to TRBJ1-3, with D perhaps matching TRBD1 (5 bases). V was clipped by 7 bases and J by 0 bases, with 10 bases between them. CDR1 is SGHAT, CDR2 FQNNGV, per germline. The CDR3 runs to 14 residues. This CDR3 is CASKGGTSGNTIYF. The CDR3 DNA reads TGTGCCAGCAAGGGCGGGACCTCTGGAAACACCATATATTTT.

The chain is built from TRBV28 and TRBJ1-2; D is unclear. The CDR3 is 13 amino acids. Trimming pared 7 bases from V and 8 bases from J, leaving 17 bases between. Germline values: CDR1 MDHEN, CDR2 SYDVKM. CDR3 DNA sequence: TGTGCCAGCATCCCACACGTAGCTGGCGGCTACACCTTC. Its translation is CASIPHVAGGYTF.

This clonotype was seen many times. J is TRBJ2-3 and V is TRBV4-3; TRBD2 matches at 13 bases. With V trimmed by 4 bases and J by 6 bases, 4 bases remained unmatched. Germline V gene lookup returns CDR1 LGHNA and CDR2 YSLEER. The length of the CDR3 is 15 residues. CDR3 in DNA: TGCGCCAGCAGCCCCGGGACTAGCGGGATTGATACGCAGTATTTT. Translated: CASSPGTSGIDTQYF.

This clonotype showed up many times. The gene calls are TRBV9 and TRBJ2-3, with D tentatively TRBD2 (5 bases). With 6 bases removed from V and 0 bases from J, the gap between germline ends came to 17 bases. Germline CDR1 is SGDLS and CDR2 is YYNGEE. CDR3 size: 16 residues. CDR3 DNA sequence: TGTGCCAGCAACTTCGAGGGAGCACCTAGCACAGATACGCAGTATTTT. This encodes CASNFEGAPSTDTQYF.

Comments on this clonotype: Since a much larger clone is just one base distant, this may be a read error. V and J are TRBV7-6 and TRBJ1-1; D is possibly TRBD1 (6 bases). CDR1 is SGHVS, CDR2 FNYEAQ, per germline. Trimming removed 7 bases at V and 0 bases at J, with 12 bases between. The CDR3 is made up of 14 amino acids. CDR3 in amino acids: CASNTGGMNTEAFF. CDR3 nucleotides: TGTGCCAGCAACACCGGGGGCATGAACACTGAAGCTTTCTTT.

This clonotype was counted at least ten times. This chain links TRBV28 with TRBJ2-7; 8 bases align to TRBD2. This CDR3 is built from 16 residues. The V segment lost 2 bases and the J segment 4 bases; nucleotides outside the gene matches: 10. The germline gives CDR1 MDHEN, CDR2 SYDVKM. The CDR3 DNA follows: TGTGCCAGCAGTTTAAGTACAGCGGGAGCCCGTTACGAGCAGTACTTC. Residues: CASSLSTAGARYEQYF.

This clonotype has ten or more counts. The rearrangement uses TRBV29-1 and TRBJ2-1; 7 positions agree with TRBD1. This CDR3 has 15 amino acids. Germline values: CDR1 SQVTM, CDR2 ANQGSEA. V lost 0 bases to trimming and J lost 8 bases; unmatched junction nucleotides: 10. Written as DNA, the CDR3 is TGCAGCGTTGAAGATCGAGGGGGCGCCTTGGATGAGCAGTTCTTC. This codes for CSVEDRGGALDEQFF.

Comment on this clonotype: Just one base apart from a much larger clone, this may be a read error. The rearrangement joins TRBV3-1 to TRBJ2-7; perhaps TRBD2 as D (6 bases). The ends were cut back, 2 bases at V and 4 bases at J, with 12 bases in the middle. The CDR3 has 14 amino acids. Germline assignment: CDR1 LGHDT and CDR2 YNNKEL (reference sequence). This CDR3 is CASSQSPGVYEQYF. The CDR3 DNA reads TGTGCCAGCAGCCAATCGCCGGGGGTATACGAGCAGTACTTC.

In its sample, this clonotype was seen many times. CDR3 loop: CASSPGGPRDQPQHF. CDR3 in DNA: TGTGCCAGCAGTCCCGGTGGCCCTCGAGATCAGCCCCAGCATTTT. The chain recombines TRBV6-5 with TRBJ1-5; D not resolved. The V gene's germline CDR1 is MNHEY and CDR2 SVGAGI. CDR3 size: 15 residues. Trimming pared 5 bases from V and 5 bases from J, leaving 16 bases between.

In its sample, this clonotype was seen a few times. A read error may account for a junction end that differs from germline. CDR3 loop: CVSSPGHYTGELFF. Here the CDR3 DNA reads TGTGTCAGCAGCCCGGGTCATTACACCGGGGAGCTGTTTTTT. This chain links TRBV7-9 with TRBJ2-2; D is unclear. The V gene's germline CDR1 is SEHNR and CDR2 FQNEAQ (reference sequence). This CDR3 is built from 14 residues. Complete variable domain (other parts from reference TRBV7-9 and TRBJ2-2): DTGVSQNPRHKITKRGQNVTFRCDPISEHNRLYWYRQTLGQGPEFLTYFQNEAQLEKSRLLSDRFSAERPKGSFSTLEIQRTEQGDSAMYLCVSSPGHYTGELFFGEGSRLTVL.

The chain has TRBV7-9 and TRBJ2-7, with TRBD1 matching over 7 bases. This CDR3 contains 14 residues. Trimming took 4 bases from V and 5 from J; bases not matched to a gene: 8. Germline CDR1 reads SEHNR; CDR2 reads FQNEAQ (reference sequence). Here the CDR3 reads CASSSPGQRHEQYF. CDR3 nucleotide sequence: TGTGCCAGCAGCTCCCCGGGACAGCGCCACGAGCAGTACTTC.

A word on this clonotype: A read error is possible here, since a much larger clone lies one base away. A read error is likely, as this CDR3 ends without the conserved phenylalanine or tryptophan. The chain uses TRBV4-2 and TRBJ2-7, with D tentatively TRBD1 (6 bases). This CDR3 contains 16 residues. V was shortened by 3 bases and J by 0 bases, with 15 bases between the two germline ends. The germline V gene has CDR1 LGHNA and CDR2 YNFKEQ. The CDR3 protein is CASSQGSGASSYEQYL. The CDR3 coding sequence is TGTGCCAGCAGCCAGGGATCAGGGGCCAGCTCCTACGAGCAGTACCTC.

DNA of the CDR3: TGTGCCAGCAGCCAAGACCGGGGCCCGGACTATGGCTACACCTTC. This codes for CASSQDRGPDYGYTF. The rearrangement links TRBV3-1 to TRBJ1-2, with D possibly TRBD1 on 5 matching bases. There are 15 residues in the CDR3. V lost 0 bases and J 3 bases, leaving 11 bases between the germline ends. Germline CDR1 LGHDT, CDR2 YNNKEL (reference sequence). The complete variable domain, with remaining parts taken from reference TRBV3-1 and TRBJ1-2, reads DTAVSQTPKYLVTQMGNDKSIKCEQNLGHDTMYWYKQDSKKFLKIMFSYNNKELIINETVPNRFSPKSPDKAHLNLHINSLELGDSAVYFCASSQDRGPDYGYTFGSGTRLTVV.

This clonotype came up many times. CDR3 sequence reads: CASLKERSYAFF. DNA of the CDR3: TGTGCCAGCCTAAAGGAACGCTCTTACGCTTTCTTT. This rearrangement joins TRBV28 to TRBJ1-1; D is ambiguous. CDR1 MDHEN and CDR2 SYDVKM come from the germline V gene. Trimming shortened V by 8 bases and J by 11 bases, and 18 bases separated the two germline ends. CDR3 length: 12 amino acids.

In this sample, this clonotype turned up many times. The chain couples TRBV5-1 to TRBJ2-2; a possible D gene is TRBD2 (6 bases). CDR3 length equals 16 residues. The ends were cut back, 4 bases at V and 1 base at J, with 14 bases in the middle. Germline CDR1 and CDR2: SGHRS and YFSETQ. This chain's CDR3 is CASSGTHGLNTGELFF. CDR3 nucleotides: TGCGCCAGCAGCGGGACTCACGGGTTGAACACCGGGGAGCTGTTTTTT.

With regard to this clonotype: A much larger clone differs from this one at a single base, so this may be a read error. The J gene is TRBJ2-7, the V gene TRBV4-2; TRBD1 is a possible D gene (5 bases). This CDR3 has 13 residues. The germline gives CDR1 LGHNA, CDR2 YNFKEQ. The CDR3 reads CASSQDRVYGQYF. The CDR3 nucleotides are TGTGCCAGCAGCCAAGACAGGGTGTACGGGCAGTACTTC.

CDR3 in DNA: TGTGCCAGCAGGTCCGTCCAGGCGGCGACGCAGTATTTT. Protein product: CASRSVQAATQYF. This chain joins TRBV28 and TRBJ2-3; D gene ambiguous. The CDR3 runs to 13 residues. Trimming pared 6 bases from V and 9 bases from J, leaving 16 bases between. Germline V CDR1 and CDR2: MDHEN, SYDVKM.

In its sample, this clonotype was seen many times. The chain joins TRBV4-2 to TRBJ2-1; D might be TRBD1 or TRBD2, each matching 5 bases. There are 17 residues in the CDR3. V lost 7 bases and J lost 3, with 22 bases in between. Germline V gives CDR1 LGHNA, CDR2 YNFKEQ. The CDR3 nucleotides read TGTGCCAGCACCTTAACCCCCCGAGGGGCTGTCTACAATGAGCAGTTCTTC. This translates into CASTLTPRGAVYNEQFF.

This clonotype was found a few times. The chain has TRBV6-5 and TRBJ1-5, with D perhaps matching TRBD1 (6 bases). Trimming removed 6 bases from V and 1 base from J, with 13 bases in between. The CDR3 totals 15 residues. Germline CDR1 and CDR2: MNHEY and SVGAGI. DNA of the CDR3: TGTGCCAGCAGACAGGGAATTAGGAGCAATCAGCCCCAGCATTTT. Its translation: CASRQGIRSNQPQHF.

This clonotype has at least ten counts. This CDR3 is CATSDLPVPDSYNEQFF. The CDR3, as DNA: TGTGCCACCAGTGATTTGCCGGTACCGGATTCCTACAATGAGCAGTTCTTC. The rearrangement joins TRBV24-1 to TRBJ2-1; D is unclear. CDR1 is KGHDR, CDR2 SFDVKD, per germline. V gave up 0 bases and J gave up 1 base, with 12 bases separating them. The CDR3 totals 17 residues.

This clonotype was counted many times. CDR3 loop: CASSFTGWIDQPQHF. The CDR3 region has the DNA TGTGCCAGCAGTTTTACAGGTTGGATCGATCAGCCCCAGCATTTT. The J gene is TRBJ1-5, the V gene TRBV6-2 or TRBV6-3; possibly TRBD1 for D (5 bases). V gave up 4 bases and J gave up 5 bases, with 15 bases separating them. Germline V gene data show CDR1 as MNHEY and CDR2 as SVGEGT. The CDR3 sequence is 15 residues long.

At least ten counts were recorded for this clonotype. The rearrangement links TRBV7-9 to TRBJ2-5; possible D gene TRBD1, 5 bases. This CDR3 is built from 14 residues. Trimming removed 1 base from V and 3 bases from J, with 9 bases in between. CDR1 is SEHNR and CDR2 is FQNEAQ in the germline V gene (reference sequence). The CDR3 protein is CASSLVAREETQYF. CDR3 in DNA: TGTGCCAGCAGCTTAGTCGCCAGGGAAGAGACCCAGTACTTC.

This clonotype was detected many times. This chain uses TRBV7-2 with TRBJ2-3, with TRBD2 matching 9 bases. After removal of 1 base from V and 4 bases from J, the junction contained 3 bases not matched to a gene. Germline V lookup: CDR1 SGHTA, CDR2 FQGNSA. This CDR3 spans 15 amino acids. As DNA, the CDR3 is TGTGCCAGCAGCTTAGTCGGCGGGAGGGCAGATACGCAGTATTTT. This codes for CASSLVGGRADTQYF.

Comment on this clonotype: A junction boundary mismatches the germline segment, possibly from a read error. This chain connects TRBV7-2 to TRBJ2-3; D is tentatively TRBD1 or TRBD2 (7 bases each). The CDR3 length is 15 residues. Germline CDR1 and CDR2: SGHTA and FQGNSA. CDR3 amino acids: CAGTWGGRWTGTQYF. The CDR3 DNA is TGTGCCGGCACCTGGGGCGGGAGATGGACAGGTACGCAGTATTTT.

In this sample, this clonotype turned up many times. The chain has TRBV20-1 and TRBJ2-3, with 10 bases lining up with TRBD2. The CDR3 is made up of 14 amino acids. Germline trimming cut 8 bases from V and 0 bases from J; bases unmatched to any gene: 5. Germline CDR1 reads DFQATT; CDR2 reads SNEGSKA (reference sequence). Here the CDR3 DNA reads TGCAGTCTTACTAGCGGGGCCAGCACAGATACGCAGTATTTT. This gives the protein CSLTSGASTDTQYF.

This clonotype was recorded many times. The V call is TRBV29-1, the J call TRBJ2-2, with 10 bases aligning to TRBD2. Germline loops: CDR1 SQVTM, CDR2 ANQGSEA. V gave up 4 bases and J gave up 6 bases; unmatched junction bases: 17. The CDR3 covers 18 residues. The DNA of the CDR3 is TGCAGCGTTGTGGGCCTAGCGGGAGTTCACCGGCGGGCCGGGGAGCTGTTTTTT. This sequence encodes CSVVGLAGVHRRAGELFF.

This clonotype was seen at least ten times. A junction end diverges from the germline sequence, so it may reflect a read error. J is TRBJ1-2 and V is TRBV7-9; no reliable D call. The CDR3 is 12 amino acids. Germline V CDR1 and CDR2: SEHNR, FQNEAQ (reference sequence). CDR3 sequence (DNA): TGTGCCAGCAACCCAGCCGGTGCCAAGCCCCTCTTC. Amino acids: CASNPAGAKPLF. The variable domain in full, completed from reference TRBV7-9 and TRBJ1-2, reads DTGVSQNPRHKITKRGQNVTFRCDPISEHNRLYWYRQTLGQGPEFLTYFQNEAQLEKSRLLSDRFSAERPKGSFSTLEIQRTEQGDSAMYLCASNPAGAKPLFGSGTRLTVV.

Only a few counts were recorded for this clonotype. V and J are TRBV7-2 and TRBJ2-3; TRBD2 is a possible D gene (5 bases). The V gene lost 3 bases and the J gene lost 1 base, with 8 bases spanning the gap. CDR3 size: 14 residues. Germline V gives CDR1 SGHTA, CDR2 FQGNSA. CDR3 sequence reads: CASSFLGGTDTQYF. The CDR3 nucleotides are TGTGCCAGCAGCTTCCTCGGGGGCACAGATACGCAGTATTTT.